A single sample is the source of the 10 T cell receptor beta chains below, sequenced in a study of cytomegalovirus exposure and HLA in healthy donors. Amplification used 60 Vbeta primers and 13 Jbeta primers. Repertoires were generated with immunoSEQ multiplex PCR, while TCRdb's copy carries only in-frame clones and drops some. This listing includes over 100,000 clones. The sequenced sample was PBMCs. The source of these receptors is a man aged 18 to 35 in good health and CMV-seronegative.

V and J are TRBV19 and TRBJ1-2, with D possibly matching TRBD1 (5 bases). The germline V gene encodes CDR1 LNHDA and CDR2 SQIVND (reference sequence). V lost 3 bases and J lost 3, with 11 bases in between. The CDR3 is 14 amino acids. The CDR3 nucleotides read TGTGCCAGTAGTATTCTTGGGGCAGACTATGGCTACACCTTC. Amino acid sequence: CASSILGADYGYTF.

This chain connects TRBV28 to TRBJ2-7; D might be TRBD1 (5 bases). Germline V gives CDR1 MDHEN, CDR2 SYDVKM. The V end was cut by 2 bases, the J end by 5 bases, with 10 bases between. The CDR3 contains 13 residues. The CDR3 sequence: CASSLGQGNEQYF. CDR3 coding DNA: TGTGCCAGCAGTTTAGGGCAGGGTAACGAGCAGTACTTC.

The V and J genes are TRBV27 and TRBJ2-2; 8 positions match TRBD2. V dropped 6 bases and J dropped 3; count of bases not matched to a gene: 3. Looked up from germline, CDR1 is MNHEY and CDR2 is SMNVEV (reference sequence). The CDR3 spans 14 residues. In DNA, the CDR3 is TGTGCCAGCAGACTAGCGGTAGACACCGGGGAGCTGTTTTTT. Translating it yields CASRLAVDTGELFF.

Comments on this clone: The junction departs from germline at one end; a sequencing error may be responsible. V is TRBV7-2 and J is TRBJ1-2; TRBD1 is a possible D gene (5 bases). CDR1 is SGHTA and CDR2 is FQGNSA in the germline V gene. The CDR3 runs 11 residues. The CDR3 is CASSLRGKGFF. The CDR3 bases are TGTGCCAGCAGCTTACGGGGGAAAGGGTTCTTC.

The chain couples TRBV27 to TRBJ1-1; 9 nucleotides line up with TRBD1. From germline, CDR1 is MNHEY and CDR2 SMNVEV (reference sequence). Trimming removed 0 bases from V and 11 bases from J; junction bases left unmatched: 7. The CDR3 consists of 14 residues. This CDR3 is CASSLSVEDRGAFF. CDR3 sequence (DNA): TGTGCCAGCAGTTTATCCGTTGAAGACAGGGGGGCTTTCTTT.

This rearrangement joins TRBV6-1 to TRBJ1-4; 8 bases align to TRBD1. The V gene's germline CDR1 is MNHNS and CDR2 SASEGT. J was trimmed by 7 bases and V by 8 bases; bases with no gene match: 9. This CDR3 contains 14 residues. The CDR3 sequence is CASADRGRSEKLFF. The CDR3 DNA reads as TGTGCCAGCGCCGACAGGGGACGGAGTGAAAAACTGTTTTTT.

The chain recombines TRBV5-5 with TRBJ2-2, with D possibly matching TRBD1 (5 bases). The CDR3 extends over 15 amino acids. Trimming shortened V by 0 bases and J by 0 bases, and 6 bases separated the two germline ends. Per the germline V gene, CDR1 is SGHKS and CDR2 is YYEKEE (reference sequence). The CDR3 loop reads CASSLEGTNTGELFF. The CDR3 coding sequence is TGTGCCAGCAGCTTGGAGGGGACGAACACCGGGGAGCTGTTTTTT.

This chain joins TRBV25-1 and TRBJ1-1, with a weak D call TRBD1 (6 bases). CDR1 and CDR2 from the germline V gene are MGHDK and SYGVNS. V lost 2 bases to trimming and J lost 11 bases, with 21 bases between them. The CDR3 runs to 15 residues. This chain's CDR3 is CASSERMDSRSGAFF. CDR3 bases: TGTGCCAGCAGTGAAAGGATGGACAGTCGATCCGGGGCTTTCTTT.

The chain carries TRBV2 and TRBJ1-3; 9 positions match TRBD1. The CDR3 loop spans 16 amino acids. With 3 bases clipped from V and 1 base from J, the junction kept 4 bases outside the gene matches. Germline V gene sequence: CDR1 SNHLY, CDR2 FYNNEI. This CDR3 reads CASSDGGQGSGNTIYF. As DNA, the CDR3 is TGTGCCAGCAGTGATGGGGGACAGGGATCTGGAAACACCATATATTTT.

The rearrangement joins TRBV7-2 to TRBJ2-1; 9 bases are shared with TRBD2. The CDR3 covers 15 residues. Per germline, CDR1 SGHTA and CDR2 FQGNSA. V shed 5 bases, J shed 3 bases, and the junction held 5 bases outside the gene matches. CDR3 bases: TGTGCCAGCAGCCCATCTAGCGGGGTCTACAATGAGCAGTTCTTC. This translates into CASSPSSGVYNEQFF.